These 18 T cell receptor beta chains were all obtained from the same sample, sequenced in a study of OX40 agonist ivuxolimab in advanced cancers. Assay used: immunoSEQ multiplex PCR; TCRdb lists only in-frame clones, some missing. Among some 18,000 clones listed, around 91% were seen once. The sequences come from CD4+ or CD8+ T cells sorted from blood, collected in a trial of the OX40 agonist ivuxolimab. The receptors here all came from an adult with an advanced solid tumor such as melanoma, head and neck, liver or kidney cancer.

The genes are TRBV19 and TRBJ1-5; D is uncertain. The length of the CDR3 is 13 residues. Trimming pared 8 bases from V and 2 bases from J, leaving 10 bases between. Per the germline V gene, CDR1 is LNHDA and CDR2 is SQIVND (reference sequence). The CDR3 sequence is CASDLRGNQPQHF. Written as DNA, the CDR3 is TGTGCCAGTGACCTCCGGGGCAATCAGCCCCAGCATTTT.

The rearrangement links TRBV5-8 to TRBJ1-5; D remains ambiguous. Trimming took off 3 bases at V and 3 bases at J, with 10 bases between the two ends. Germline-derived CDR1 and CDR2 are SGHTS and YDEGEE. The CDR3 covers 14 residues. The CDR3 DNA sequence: TGTGCCAGCAGCTCTGATTCTTTCAATCAGCCCCAGCATTTT. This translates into CASSSDSFNQPQHF. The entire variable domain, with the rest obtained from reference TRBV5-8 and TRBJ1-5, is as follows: EAGVTQSPTHLIKTRGQQATLRCSPISGHTSVYWYQQALGLGLQFLLWYDEGEERNRGNFPPRFSGRQFPNYSSELNVNALELEDSALYLCASSSDSFNQPQHFGDGTRLSIL.

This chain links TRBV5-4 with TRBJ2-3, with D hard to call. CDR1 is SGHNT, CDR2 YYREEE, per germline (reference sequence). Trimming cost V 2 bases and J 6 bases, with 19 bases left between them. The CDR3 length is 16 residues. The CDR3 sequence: CASSFRSATIGDTQYF. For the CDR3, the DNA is TGTGCCAGCAGCTTTCGGTCAGCCACTATCGGGGATACGCAGTATTTT.

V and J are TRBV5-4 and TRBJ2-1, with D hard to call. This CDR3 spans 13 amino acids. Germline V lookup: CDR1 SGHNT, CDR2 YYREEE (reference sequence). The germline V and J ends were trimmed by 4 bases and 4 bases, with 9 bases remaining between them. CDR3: CASSPRSYNEQFF. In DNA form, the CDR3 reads TGTGCCAGCAGCCCGCGGAGTTACAATGAGCAGTTCTTC.

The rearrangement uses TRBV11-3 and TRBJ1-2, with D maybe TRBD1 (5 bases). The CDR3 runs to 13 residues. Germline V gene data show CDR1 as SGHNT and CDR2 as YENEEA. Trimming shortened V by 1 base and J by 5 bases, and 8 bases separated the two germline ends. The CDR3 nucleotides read TGTGCCAGCAGCTTAGGGCAGGGTTATGGCTACACCTTC. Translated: CASSLGQGYGYTF. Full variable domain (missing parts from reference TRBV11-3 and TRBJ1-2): EAGVVQSPRYKIIEKKQPVAFWCNPISGHNTLYWYLQNLGQGPELLIRYENEEAVDDSQLPKDRFSAERLKGVDSTLKIQPAELGDSAVYLCASSLGQGYGYTFGSGTRLTVV.

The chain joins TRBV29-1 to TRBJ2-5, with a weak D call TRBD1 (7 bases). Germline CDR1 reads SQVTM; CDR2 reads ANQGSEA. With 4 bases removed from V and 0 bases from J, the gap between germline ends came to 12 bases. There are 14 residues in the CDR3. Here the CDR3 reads CSVGGTEDQETQYF. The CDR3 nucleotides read TGCAGCGTTGGCGGGACAGAGGACCAAGAGACCCAGTACTTC.

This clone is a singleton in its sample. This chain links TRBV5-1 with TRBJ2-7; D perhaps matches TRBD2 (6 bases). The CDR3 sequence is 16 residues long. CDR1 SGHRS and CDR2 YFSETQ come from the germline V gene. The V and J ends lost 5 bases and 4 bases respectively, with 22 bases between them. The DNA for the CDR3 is TGCGCCAGCAGTTCCCTTACCCGGGACTCCCAATACGAGCAGTACTTC. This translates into CASSSLTRDSQYEQYF. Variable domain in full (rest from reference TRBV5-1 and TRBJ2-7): KAGVTQTPRYLIKTRGQQVTLSCSPISGHRSVSWYQQTPGQGLQFLFEYFSETQRNKGNFPGRFSGRQFSNSRSEMNVSTLELGDSALYLCASSSLTRDSQYEQYFGPGTRLTVT.

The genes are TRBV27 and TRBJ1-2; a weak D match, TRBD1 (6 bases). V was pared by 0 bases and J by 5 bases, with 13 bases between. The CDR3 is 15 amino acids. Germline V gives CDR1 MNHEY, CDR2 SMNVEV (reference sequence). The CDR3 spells CASSLSWGGAYGYTF. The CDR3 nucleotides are TGTGCCAGCAGTTTATCGTGGGGGGGCGCTTATGGCTACACCTTC.

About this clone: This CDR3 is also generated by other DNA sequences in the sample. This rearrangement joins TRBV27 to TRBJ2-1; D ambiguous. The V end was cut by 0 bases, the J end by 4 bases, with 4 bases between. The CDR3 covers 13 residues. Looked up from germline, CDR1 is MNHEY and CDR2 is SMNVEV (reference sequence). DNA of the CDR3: TGTGCCAGCAGTTTATCCCCTTACAATGAGCAGTTCTTC. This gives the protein CASSLSPYNEQFF.

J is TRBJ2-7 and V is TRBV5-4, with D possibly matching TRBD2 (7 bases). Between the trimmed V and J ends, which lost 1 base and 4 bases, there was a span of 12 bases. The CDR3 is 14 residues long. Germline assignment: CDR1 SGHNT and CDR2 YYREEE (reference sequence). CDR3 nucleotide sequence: TGTGCCAGCAGCTTGTGGGGGGGCGGGTACGAGCAGTACTTC. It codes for CASSLWGGGYEQYF.

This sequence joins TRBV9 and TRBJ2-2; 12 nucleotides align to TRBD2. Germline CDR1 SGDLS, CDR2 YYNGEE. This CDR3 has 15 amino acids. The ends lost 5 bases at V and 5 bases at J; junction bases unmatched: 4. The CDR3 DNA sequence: TGTGCCAGCAGGAATGGGACTAGCGGGACCGGGGAGCTGTTTTTT. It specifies CASRNGTSGTGELFF.

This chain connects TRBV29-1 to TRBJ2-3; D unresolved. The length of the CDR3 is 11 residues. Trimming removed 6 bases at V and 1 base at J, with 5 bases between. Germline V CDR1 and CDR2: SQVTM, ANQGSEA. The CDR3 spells CSVPGTDTQYF. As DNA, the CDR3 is TGCAGCGTCCCTGGCACAGATACGCAGTATTTT.

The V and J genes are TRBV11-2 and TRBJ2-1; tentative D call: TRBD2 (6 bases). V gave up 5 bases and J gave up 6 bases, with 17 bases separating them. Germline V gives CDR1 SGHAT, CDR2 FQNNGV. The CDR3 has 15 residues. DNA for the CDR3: TGTGCCAGCAGCGACGGGCATAGCGGTGGCAATGAGCAGTTCTTC. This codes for CASSDGHSGGNEQFF.

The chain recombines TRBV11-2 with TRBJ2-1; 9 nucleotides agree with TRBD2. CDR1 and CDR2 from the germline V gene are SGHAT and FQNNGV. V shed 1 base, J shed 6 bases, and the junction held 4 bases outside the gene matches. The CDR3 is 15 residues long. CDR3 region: CASSLVLAGLNEQFF. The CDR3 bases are TGTGCCAGCAGCTTAGTACTAGCGGGTCTCAATGAGCAGTTCTTC.

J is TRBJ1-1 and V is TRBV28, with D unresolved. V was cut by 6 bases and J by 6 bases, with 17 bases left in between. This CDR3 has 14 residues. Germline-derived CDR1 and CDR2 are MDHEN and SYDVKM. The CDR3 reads CASRRRGSLPEAFF. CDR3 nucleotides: TGTGCCAGCAGGAGACGGGGTTCCCTACCTGAAGCTTTCTTT.

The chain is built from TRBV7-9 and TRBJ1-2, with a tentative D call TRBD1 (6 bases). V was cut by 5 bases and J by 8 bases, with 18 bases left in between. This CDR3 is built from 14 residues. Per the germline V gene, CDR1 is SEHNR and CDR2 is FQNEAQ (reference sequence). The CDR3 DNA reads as TGTGCCAGCAGCCGGATACAGGGTCAGCTGGGCTACACCTTC. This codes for CASSRIQGQLGYTF.

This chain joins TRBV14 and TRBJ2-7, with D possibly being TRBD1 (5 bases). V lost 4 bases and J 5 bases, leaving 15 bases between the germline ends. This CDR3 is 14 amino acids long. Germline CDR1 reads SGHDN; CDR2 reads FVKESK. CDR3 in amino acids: CASSRRDGSDEQYF. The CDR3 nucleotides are TGTGCCAGCAGCCGCAGGGATGGATCCGACGAGCAGTACTTC.

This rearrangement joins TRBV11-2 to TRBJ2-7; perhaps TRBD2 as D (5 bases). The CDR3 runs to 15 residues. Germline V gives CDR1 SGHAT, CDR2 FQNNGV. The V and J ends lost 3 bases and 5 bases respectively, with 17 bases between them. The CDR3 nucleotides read TGTGCCAGCAGCTTCCGGGGAGCCCTTTCGGACGAGCAGTACTTC. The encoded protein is CASSFRGALSDEQYF.